What follows are 28 T cell receptor beta chains derived from one specimen sequenced in a study of shared clonotypes between healthy human individuals. The assay was immunoSEQ multiplex PCR, and TCRdb's table has in-frame clones only and misses some. The sample shows 800,000 or so clones, around 96% of them seen only once. Naive CD8 cells comprised CD45RO-negative, CCR7-positively selected cells, excluding terminally differentiated effector memory CD45RA+ cells. The sequenced material came from naive CD8+ T cells sorted from blood. These receptors all stem from a man aged 30 to 39 in good health.

The genes are TRBV27 and TRBJ1-5, with D perhaps matching TRBD1 (5 bases). The CDR3 contains 15 residues. V lost 2 bases, J lost 4 bases, and 12 bases lay in between. The germline V gene has CDR1 MNHEY and CDR2 SMNVEV (reference sequence). CDR3 sequence (DNA): TGTGCCAGCAGTTTAGACGGGGGTACGAATCAGCCCCAGCATTTT. As protein: CASSLDGGTNQPQHF.

The chain recombines TRBV5-4 with TRBJ2-3; TRBD2 matches 9 bases. Trimming took 0 bases from V and 3 from J; bases not matched to a gene: 5. Germline-derived CDR1 and CDR2 are SGHNT and YYREEE (reference sequence). The length of the CDR3 is 16 residues. CDR3 residues: CASSLGASGTTDTQYF. For the CDR3, the DNA is TGTGCCAGCAGCTTGGGGGCTAGCGGGACAACAGATACGCAGTATTTT.

The chain couples TRBV5-6 to TRBJ2-1; D ambiguous. The CDR3 is made up of 13 amino acids. The germline gives CDR1 SGHDT, CDR2 YYEEEE. V lost 3 bases and J 9 bases, leaving 13 bases between the germline ends. The CDR3 loop reads CASSSDLVGEQFF. For the CDR3, the DNA is TGTGCCAGCAGCTCCGACCTAGTGGGTGAGCAGTTCTTC.

J is TRBJ2-3 and V is TRBV7-9; 9 bases agree with TRBD1. The trim removed 3 bases at V and 5 bases at J, leaving 6 bases unmatched. Germline V lookup: CDR1 SEHNR, CDR2 FQNEAQ (reference sequence). The CDR3 covers 15 residues. The CDR3 here is CASSFRDRAVDTQYF. CDR3 bases: TGTGCCAGCAGCTTCCGGGACAGGGCGGTAGATACGCAGTATTTT.

The V and J genes are TRBV5-1 and TRBJ2-1; TRBD1 matches 7 bases. Germline CDR1 SGHRS, CDR2 YFSETQ. Unmatched junction bases numbered 4, after V lost 4 bases and J lost 0 bases. The CDR3 spans 15 residues. The CDR3 is CASSATGSSYNEQFF. Here the CDR3 DNA reads TGCGCCAGCAGCGCGACAGGGAGCTCCTACAATGAGCAGTTCTTC.

The V gene is TRBV9, the J gene TRBJ2-7; D ambiguous. V lost 4 bases and J 2 bases, leaving 10 bases between the germline ends. This CDR3 has 13 residues. CDR1 and CDR2 (germline): SGDLS, YYNGEE. The CDR3 sequence: CASSPYGTYEQYF. CDR3 nucleotides: TGTGCCAGCAGCCCGTATGGGACCTACGAGCAGTACTTC.

The CDR3 here is CASSLWARSTDTQYF. CDR3 coding DNA: TGTGCCAGCAGCTTATGGGCAAGGTCCACAGATACGCAGTATTTT. The V and J genes are TRBV7-6 and TRBJ2-3, with no clear D. CDR3 size: 15 residues. Trimming removed 2 bases at V and 2 bases at J, with 11 bases between. Germline lookup yields CDR1 SGHVS and CDR2 FNYEAQ.

The gene calls are TRBV16 and TRBJ1-2; tentatively, D is TRBD1 (6 bases). Germline V lookup: CDR1 KGHSY, CDR2 FQNENV. The CDR3 is 13 residues long. Between the trimmed V and J ends, which lost 6 bases and 4 bases, there was a span of 12 bases. The CDR3 loop is CASRGNRAYGYTF. Here the CDR3 DNA reads TGTGCCAGCAGAGGGAACAGGGCCTATGGCTACACCTTC.

DNA for the CDR3: TGTGCCAGCAAATGGGGCGGAAACACTGAAGCTTTCTTT. The encoded protein is CASKWGGNTEAFF. The chain carries TRBV28 and TRBJ1-1; tentatively, D is TRBD1 (5 bases). V was pared by 7 bases and J by 2 bases, with 11 bases between. Germline CDR1 MDHEN, CDR2 SYDVKM. The length of the CDR3 is 13 residues. Full variable domain (remainder filled in from reference TRBV28 and TRBJ1-1): DVKVTQSSRYLVKRTGEKVFLECVQDMDHENMFWYRQDPGLGLRLIYFSYDVKMKEKGDIPEGYSVSREKKERFSLILESASTNQTSMYLCASKWGGNTEAFFGQGTRLTVV.

This clone appeared a single time. Other DNA sequences of this sample code for an identical CDR3. The chain carries TRBV2 and TRBJ2-1; D remains ambiguous. V lost 8 bases, J lost 3 bases, and 2 bases lay in between. Germline-derived CDR1 and CDR2 are SNHLY and FYNNEI. The CDR3 consists of 10 residues. The DNA for the CDR3 is TGTGCCAGCCTCTACAATGAGCAGTTCTTC. This translates into CASLYNEQFF.

V and J are TRBV2 and TRBJ2-7; D ambiguous. The germline V and J ends were trimmed by 0 bases and 3 bases, with 6 bases remaining between them. This CDR3 is 13 amino acids long. Per germline, CDR1 SNHLY and CDR2 FYNNEI. The DNA of the CDR3 is TGTGCCAGCAGTGAAGCCGCAAGCTACGAGCAGTACTTC. It yields the protein CASSEAASYEQYF.

The count of this clone is one. The chain has TRBV7-9 and TRBJ1-2, with D perhaps matching TRBD1 (5 bases). V was clipped by 7 bases and J by 2 bases, with 17 bases between them. The CDR3 runs 15 residues. Germline assignment: CDR1 SEHNR and CDR2 FQNEAQ (reference sequence). CDR3: CASNPLGGENYGYTF. CDR3 sequence (DNA): TGTGCCAGCAACCCCTTGGGGGGGGAAAACTATGGCTACACCTTC. The full variable domain, rest sourced from reference TRBV7-9 and TRBJ1-2, is DTGVSQNPRHKITKRGQNVTFRCDPISEHNRLYWYRQTLGQGPEFLTYFQNEAQLEKSRLLSDRFSAERPKGSFSTLEIQRTEQGDSAMYLCASNPLGGENYGYTFGSGTRLTVV.

V gene TRBV27 combines with J gene TRBJ2-1; D remains unclear. This CDR3 has 12 amino acids. CDR1 MNHEY and CDR2 SMNVEV come from the germline V gene (reference sequence). V was trimmed by 7 bases and J by 5 bases, leaving 9 bases between them. CDR3 sequence (DNA): TGTGCCAGCACGTCCACAGACAATGAGCAGTTCTTC. Protein sequence: CASTSTDNEQFF.

The V call is TRBV9, the J call TRBJ2-1; 8 bases fit TRBD2. Germline lookup yields CDR1 SGDLS and CDR2 YYNGEE. J lost 7 bases, V lost 5 bases, and 11 bases had no gene match. The CDR3 covers 15 residues. The CDR3 coding sequence is TGTGCCAGCAGTGAAAGCGGGAGTACTACAAATGAGCAGTTCTTC. It codes for CASSESGSTTNEQFF.

CDR3 sequence reads: CASSRTTRKEELFF. In DNA form, the CDR3 reads TGTGCCAGCAGTCGAACGACTAGGAAGGAGGAGCTGTTTTTT. The V call is TRBV11-2, the J call TRBJ2-2, with D perhaps TRBD2 (6 bases). V was cut by 6 bases and J by 10 bases, with 18 bases left in between. The CDR3 runs 14 residues. Germline loops: CDR1 SGHAT, CDR2 FQNNGV.

The rearrangement uses TRBV15 and TRBJ2-5; the D is unclear. There are 18 residues in the CDR3. Trimming took 2 bases from V and 5 from J, leaving 24 bases between them. Germline V gene lookup returns CDR1 LNHNV and CDR2 YYDKDF (reference sequence). DNA of the CDR3: TGTGCCACCAGCAGAACGCCAGGAGTTGCGGTGTTACGGGAGACCCAGTACTTC. This translates into CATSRTPGVAVLRETQYF. The full variable domain, with the rest looked up from reference TRBV15 and TRBJ2-5, is DAMVIQNPRYQVTQFGKPVTLSCSQTLNHNVMYWYQQKSSQAPKLLFHYYDKDFNNEADTPDNFQSRRPNTSFCFLDIRSPGLGDTAMYLCATSRTPGVAVLRETQYFGPGTRLLVL.

This clone has only a few counts. This chain uses TRBV6-1 with TRBJ2-1; 10 bases fit TRBD2. The CDR3 contains 17 residues. Germline V gives CDR1 MNHNS, CDR2 SASEGT. After removal of 3 bases from V and 4 bases from J, the junction contained 9 bases not matched to a gene. CDR3 protein: CASSENLGLAAYNEQFF. CDR3 coding DNA: TGTGCCAGCAGTGAGAACCTAGGACTAGCGGCTTACAATGAGCAGTTCTTC.

The chain combines TRBV28 with TRBJ2-3; a weak D match, TRBD2 (6 bases). The CDR3 runs to 14 residues. The V gene lost 1 base and the J gene lost 3 bases, with 8 bases spanning the gap. Germline V gene data show CDR1 as MDHEN and CDR2 as SYDVKM. DNA for the CDR3: TGTGCCAGCAGTTTATCTCGGGAGACAGATACGCAGTATTTT. This sequence encodes CASSLSRETDTQYF.

This chain links TRBV7-6 with TRBJ2-1; TRBD2 agrees at 10 bases. The CDR3 length is 15 residues. Trimming at V came to 4 bases and at J to 3 bases, leaving 3 bases not matched to a gene. CDR1 and CDR2 (germline): SGHVS, FNYEAQ. CDR3 DNA sequence: TGTGCCAGCAGCTCTACTAGCGGGGTCTACAATGAGCAGTTCTTC. Translated, it gives CASSSTSGVYNEQFF.

The rearrangement joins TRBV4-1 to TRBJ2-1; perhaps TRBD2 as D (6 bases). With 4 bases removed from V and 4 bases from J, the gap between germline ends came to 8 bases. Germline values: CDR1 MGHRA, CDR2 YSYEKL. The CDR3 consists of 13 residues. In DNA form, the CDR3 reads TGCGCCAGCAGCCCGGACTATTACAATGAGCAGTTCTTC. This sequence encodes CASSPDYYNEQFF.

This rearrangement joins TRBV19 to TRBJ2-3; 13 nucleotides align to TRBD2. The CDR3 contains 17 residues. V shed 6 bases, J shed 2 bases, and the junction held 8 bases outside the gene matches. Germline values: CDR1 LNHDA, CDR2 SQIVND (reference sequence). The DNA of the CDR3 is TGTGCCAGTAGCCCGGGACTAGCGGGACAAAACACAGATACGCAGTATTTT. Its translation: CASSPGLAGQNTDTQYF. Supplemented by reference TRBV19 and TRBJ2-3, the full variable domain reads DGGITQSPKYLFRKEGQNVTLSCEQNLNHDAMYWYRQDPGQGLRLIYYSQIVNDFQKGDIAEGYSVSREKKESFPLTVTSAQKNPTAFYLCASSPGLAGQNTDTQYFGPGTRLTVL.

The chain combines TRBV6-1 with TRBJ2-1; 7 bases are shared with TRBD1. This CDR3 has 14 residues. Per germline, CDR1 MNHNS and CDR2 SASEGT. Germline trimming cut 8 bases from V and 5 bases from J; bases unmatched to any gene: 9. The DNA for the CDR3 is TGTGCCAGCGAAGCCGGGACAGACAACAATGAGCAGTTCTTC. Its translation: CASEAGTDNNEQFF.

This rearrangement joins TRBV10-3 to TRBJ2-7; 8 bases agree with TRBD1. V lost 2 bases and J lost 2; bases outside the gene matches: 8. Germline CDR1 ENHRY, CDR2 SYGVKD. CDR3 size: 16 residues. CDR3 nucleotide sequence: TGTGCCATCAGTGAGCCCAGGACAGGGAGAACCTACGAGCAGTACTTC. Translated, it gives CAISEPRTGRTYEQYF.

The chain uses TRBV28 and TRBJ2-3; TRBD2 matches at 14 bases. Germline-derived CDR1 and CDR2 are MDHEN and SYDVKM. The CDR3 consists of 20 residues. Losses at the gene ends were 3 bases for V and 1 base for J; bases not matched to a gene: 12. CDR3 amino acids: CASSFSIGTSGSDGTDTQYF. The CDR3, as DNA: TGTGCCAGCAGTTTTTCGATTGGGACTAGCGGGAGCGACGGCACAGATACGCAGTATTTT.

V gene TRBV7-8 combines with J gene TRBJ2-3; D may be TRBD2 (5 bases). This CDR3 contains 16 residues. V was shortened by 2 bases and J by 6 bases, with 18 bases between the two germline ends. Per germline, CDR1 SGHVS and CDR2 FQNEAQ. This chain's CDR3 is CASSLLGGGVMDTQYF. For the CDR3, the DNA is TGTGCCAGCAGCTTACTAGGAGGTGGTGTTATGGATACGCAGTATTTT. Full variable domain (outside the CDR3, taken from reference TRBV7-8 and TRBJ2-3): GAGVSQSPRYKVAKRGQDVALRCDPISGHVSLFWYQQALGQGPEFLTYFQNEAQLDKSGLPSDRFFAERPEGSVSTLKIQRTQQEDSAVYLCASSLLGGGVMDTQYFGPGTRLTVL.

The V and J genes are TRBV11-3 and TRBJ2-2, with D hard to call. Trimming left V 5 bases short and J 7 bases short, with 8 bases between. The CDR3 totals 12 residues. Germline V lookup: CDR1 SGHNT, CDR2 YENEEA. The CDR3 sequence is CASSPYGGELFF. For the CDR3, the DNA is TGTGCCAGCAGCCCCTATGGCGGGGAGCTGTTTTTT.

The chain recombines TRBV27 with TRBJ1-1, with TRBD1 as a possible D gene (6 bases). The germline V and J ends were trimmed by 8 bases and 4 bases, with 17 bases remaining between them. CDR1 and CDR2 from the germline V gene are MNHEY and SMNVEV (reference sequence). This CDR3 region has 14 residues. In DNA, the CDR3 is TGTGCCAGCTGGGGGGCAGGGTATTCCACTGAAGCTTTCTTT. Its protein product is CASWGAGYSTEAFF.

The gene calls are TRBV7-6 and TRBJ2-7; 11 nucleotides agree with TRBD2. Losses at the gene ends were 0 bases for V and 2 bases for J; bases not matched to a gene: 6. Germline CDR1 is SGHVS and CDR2 is FNYEAQ. The CDR3 is 17 amino acids. CDR3: CASSLALGGLAAYEQYF. As DNA, the CDR3 is TGTGCCAGCAGCTTAGCGCTTGGGGGACTAGCGGCCTACGAGCAGTACTTC.